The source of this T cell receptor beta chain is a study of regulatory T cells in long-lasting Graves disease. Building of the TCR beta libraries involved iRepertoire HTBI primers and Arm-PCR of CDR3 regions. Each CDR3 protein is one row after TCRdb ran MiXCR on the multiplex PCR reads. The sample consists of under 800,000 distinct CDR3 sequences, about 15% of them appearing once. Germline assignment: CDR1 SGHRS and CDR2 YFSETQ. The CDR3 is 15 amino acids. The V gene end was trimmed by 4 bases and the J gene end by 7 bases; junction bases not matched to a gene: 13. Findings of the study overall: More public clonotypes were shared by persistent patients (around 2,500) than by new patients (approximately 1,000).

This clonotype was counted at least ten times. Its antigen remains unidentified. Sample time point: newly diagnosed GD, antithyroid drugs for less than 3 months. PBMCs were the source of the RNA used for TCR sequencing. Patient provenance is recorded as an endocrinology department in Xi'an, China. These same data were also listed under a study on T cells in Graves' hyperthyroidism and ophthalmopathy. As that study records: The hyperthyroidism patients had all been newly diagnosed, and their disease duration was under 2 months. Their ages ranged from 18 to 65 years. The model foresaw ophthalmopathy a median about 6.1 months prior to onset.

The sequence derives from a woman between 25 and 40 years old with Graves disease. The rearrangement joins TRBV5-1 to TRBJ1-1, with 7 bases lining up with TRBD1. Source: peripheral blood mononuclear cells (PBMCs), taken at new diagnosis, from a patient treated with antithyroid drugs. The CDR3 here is CASSPGGGQSIEAFF. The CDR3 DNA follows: TGCGCCAGCAGCCCGGGGGGGGGACAGTCTATTGAAGCTTTCTTT.